The text below deals with one T cell receptor (beta chain). The antigen is undetermined. The source of the sample is a study of Ad26.COV2.S vaccination and SARS-CoV-2 variants. Study-level results: Spike-specific TCR breadth was greater after Ad26.COV2.S than placebo.

Treatment: roughly 20 received Ad26.COV2.S at low or high dose, single or two shots; about 5 received placebo; per-sample allocation not given. The samples date from day 63 after the first vaccine or placebo injection. The assay was immunoSEQ multiplex PCR, and TCRdb's table has in-frame clones only and misses some. The data show 300,000 to 400,000 clones, with roughly 91% seen just once and about 3.5% held by the top ten. This CDR3 is 14 amino acids long. Looked up from germline, CDR1 is SGHRS and CDR2 is YFSETQ. V was cut by 1 base and J by 8 bases, with 15 bases left in between. The source was peripheral blood, collected in a trial of Ad26.COV2.S vaccine versus placebo. V and J are TRBV5-1 and TRBJ1-1; D is uncertain. This receptor was identified in a person aged 18-60 years who received the Ad26.COV2.S COVID-19 vaccine or a placebo. CDR3 sequence: CASSLLGILGEAFF. DNA for the CDR3: TGCGCCAGCAGCTTGTTGGGTATTTTAGGGGAAGCTTTCTTT.